The TCR beta chain under discussion was sequenced for a study of a mutant IDH1 vaccine in newly diagnosed glioma. The overall study: Pretreatment consisted of radiotherapy, temozolomide, or both, with most receiving both.

Regarding the study as a whole: Of the patients, 93.3% had vaccine-induced immune responses. Whatever changes occurred in top peripheral T cell clonotypes seemed unrelated to pseudoprogression.

Repertoires were generated with immunoSEQ multiplex PCR, while TCRdb's copy carries only in-frame clones and drops some. The sample comprises some 100,000 clones, under 90% of which are singletons, and 7.4% rests with the top ten. Trimming cost V 4 bases and J 0 bases, with 13 bases left between them. Germline-derived CDR1 and CDR2 are LGHNA and YSLEER. The CDR3 totals 15 residues. Time point specified: baseline, week 1 (first vaccination visit). Treatment described: pre-vaccination baseline after standard-of-care therapy. Comments on this clone: Its antigen is not known.

The genes are TRBV4-3 and TRBJ2-7; D not certain. The receptor's source is a woman between 45 and 60 years old with glioma. The sample was PBMCs, taken from a glioma patient treated with radiotherapy, temozolomide or both. The CDR3 reads CASSLLHGTSYEQYF. The CDR3 coding sequence is TGCGCCAGCAGCCTACTACATGGAACCTCCTACGAGCAGTACTTC.